This TCR beta chain derives from a study of T-cell memory formation after mild COVID-19 (dated by TCRdb to the early 2020s). Concerning the study at large: TCR sequence clusters from the two donors were largely donor specific. The cohort comprised two young, previously healthy adult volunteers, one female and one male. In two donors, T-cell clones that expanded and contracted after mild COVID-19 were tracked by sequencing TCRalpha and TCRbeta repertoires over time. Points the paper makes about the study in general: SARS-CoV-2 specificity was not confirmed for the second-wave clones peaking on day 37. The study included only two mild cases, and larger cohorts that include severe cases with pre-infection samples were judged to be necessary. Some responding clones were found in pre-infection memory, which suggests that pre-existing cross-reactive memory T cells took part in the SARS-CoV-2 response. Contracting CD4+ clones turned up mainly in the CM and EM memory subsets, whereas EMRA was where CD8+ clones were enriched. From day 15 to 85, contracting clones showed balanced CD4/CD8 phenotypes, whereas a second wave of clones that expanded from day 15 to 37 leaned towards CD4+.

From cysteine to phenylalanine, the CDR3 is 16 amino acids long. Solely the CDR3 DNA is kept, with 48 bases framed from the first base. Germline trimming amounts to 4 bases on V and 5 bases on J, with 10 as the count of junction bases outside the gene matches. Taken from the germline V gene, the CDR1 and CDR2 loops are SGHVS and FQNEAQ. Sequencing was carried out with an Illumina NovaSeq 6000. TCRalpha and TCRbeta cDNA libraries were built by 5'RACE with constant-segment primers, adding sample barcodes and unique molecular identifiers. Trizol reagent was used to extract RNA from every sample. Libraries were amplified in two PCR steps, with a second sample barcode and Illumina TruSeq adapters added in the second step. Sequencing of libraries was performed on an Illumina NovaSeq with 2 x 150 bp paired-end reads. On the authors' methods: Reads were demultiplexed and collapsed into UMI-guided consensus sequences with migec v1.2.7. With mixcr v2.1.11, UMI consensuses were aligned to TRA and TRB V and J templates and assembled into clonotypes. Expanded or contracted clonotypes were those called significant by both edgeR and NoisET, with noise models trained on biological replicates. For edgeR calls, the cutoffs were a false discovery rate-adjusted p below 0.01 and a log2 fold-change threshold of 1. As an exploratory analysis of dynamics, PCA with hierarchical clustering was applied to max-normalized trajectories of the 1000 most abundant clonotypes. Separately sequenced CD4+ and CD8+ repertoires were used to assign the CD4 or CD8 phenotype of responding clones. In-frame beta chains were kept once TCRdb had trimmed the public reads at Q25 with fastp and called clones with MiXCR. Every entry covers one CDR3 protein and lists the most common genes and DNA from its rows. The V and J calls follow TCRdb's processing rather than the paper's. This sample lists 140,000 to 150,000 distinct CDR3 sequences; approximately 6% were detected once. In total, the top ten clones hold about 2% of the sample.

Ficoll-Paque density gradient centrifugation was used to isolate PBMCs. This clonotype appeared many times. The target of this receptor is not known. Nothing much larger sits one base from this clone, and base qualities are not available. This sequence originates from an adult woman who had mild COVID-19 (a few samples of this study predate the infection). The sample titles of this study are shuffled in the database, so cell type and time point are left out; the donor was told from shared clones. The specimen was PBMCs or a T cell subset sorted from them (not recorded which). This chain is built from TRBV7-8 and TRBJ2-5; the central 10 bases match TRBD2. Here the CDR3 is given as CASSSRLEREGETQYF. The base sequence is TGTGCCAGCAGCTCCCGACTCGAGCGGGAGGGGGAGACCCAGTACTTC.